This is a list of T cell receptor beta chains from one sample in a study of radiotherapy plus CTLA-4 blockade in lung cancer. Method: immunoSEQ multiplex PCR; TCRdb's copy keeps in-frame clones and lacks some. The table lists over 100,000 clones, over 65% of them singletons. The specimen comprised peripheral blood, sampled from a patient treated with radiotherapy plus ipilimumab. These TCRs come from a human donor with non-small cell lung cancer that progressed on radiotherapy plus ipilimumab. Some clones in this sample may be carry-over from other donors' samples. Each CDR3 is given with its conserved first and last residue. D genes are given only for firm matches. The size of a clone is reported for some rows only, either as once, few or many, or as a class for expanded clones.

size	D	V	J	CDR3	DNA
NA	TRBD1	TRBV19	TRBJ2-3	CATRDRNTDTQYF	TGTGCCACCCGGGACAGAAACACAGATACGCAGTATTTT
NA	NA	TRBV6-5	TRBJ1-2	CASSYNGVYGYTF	TGTGCCAGCAGTTACAATGGAGTCTATGGCTACACCTTC
NA	NA	TRBV30	TRBJ1-3	CAWSVAGSGNTIYF	TGTGCCTGGAGTGTAGCCGGGTCTGGAAACACCATATATTTT
NA	NA	TRBV5-6	TRBJ1-2	CASSLGGGHGYTF	TGTGCCAGCAGCTTAGGAGGCGGTCATGGCTACACCTTC
NA	NA	TRBV7-5	TRBJ1-2	CARSDGQGGCYGYTF	TGTGCCAGAAGCGACGGACAGGGGGGATGCTATGGCTACACCTTC
once	TRBD1	TRBV5-1	TRBJ2-2	CASERQGSNTGELFF	TGCGCCAGCGAGAGACAGGGTTCGAACACCGGGGAGCTGTTTTTT
NA	NA	TRBV7-8	TRBJ2-5	CASSSLRGAETQYF	TGTGCCAGCAGCTCCCTCAGGGGGGCAGAGACCCAGTACTTC
NA	TRBD1	TRBV6-5	TRBJ2-7	CASSYRTGWGYEQYF	TGTGCCAGCAGTTACCGGACAGGGTGGGGCTACGAGCAGTACTTC
NA	TRBD1	TRBV12-5	TRBJ1-4	CASGKTGVGEKLFF	TGTGCTAGTGGAAAGACAGGGGTCGGTGAAAAACTGTTTTTT
NA	NA	TRBV6-1	TRBJ2-1	CASSEYYWDQNINEQFF	TGTGCCAGCAGTGAATATTATTGGGACCAGAATATCAATGAGCAGTTCTTC
NA	NA	TRBV7-2	TRBJ1-3	CASSLVTAAGNTIYF	TGTGCCAGCAGCTTAGTGACAGCGGCTGGAAACACCATATATTTT
NA	TRBD2	TRBV4-2	TRBJ2-7	CASSQEASGGAYSSYEQYF	TGTGCCAGCAGCCAAGAGGCGAGCGGGGGGGCTTATAGCTCCTACGAGCAGTACTTC
NA	NA	TRBV7-2	TRBJ1-6	CASSLAEISPLHF	TGTGCCAGCAGCTTAGCTGAGATTTCACCCCTCCACTTT
NA	NA	TRBV10-3	TRBJ1-6	CAISESRSPDSPLHF	TGTGCCATCAGTGAGTCGCGGTCCCCGGATTCACCCCTCCACTTT
NA	TRBD1	TRBV7-2	TRBJ1-2	CASSFTPGGNYGYTF	TGTGCCAGCAGCTTCACCCCAGGGGGAAACTATGGCTACACCTTC
NA	TRBD1	TRBV4-2	TRBJ2-7	CASSRQDRAPSYEQYF	TGTGCCAGCAGCAGACAGGACAGGGCACCCTCCTACGAGCAGTACTTC
NA	NA	TRBV11-3	TRBJ2-7	CASSLSGYEQYF	TGTGCCAGCAGCTTATCAGGGTACGAGCAGTACTTC
NA	TRBD1	TRBV18	TRBJ2-3	CASSPPGQGSDTQYF	TGTGCCAGCTCACCGCCGGGACAGGGTTCAGATACGCAGTATTTT
NA	TRBD2	TRBV5-1	TRBJ2-2	CASSPSTSADTGELFF	TGCGCCAGCAGCCCATCGACTAGCGCCGACACCGGGGAGCTGTTTTTT
NA	NA	TRBV27	TRBJ2-1	CASSFGGPEQFF	TGTGCCAGCAGTTTTGGGGGACCTGAGCAGTTCTTC
NA	NA	TRBV6-5	TRBJ1-1	CASSYPPAEAFF	TGTGCCAGCAGTTACCCCCCCGCTGAAGCTTTCTTT
NA	NA	TRBV18	TRBJ2-7	CASSPPRDRQYF	TGTGCCAGCTCACCACCCCGAGATCGGCAGTACTTC
NA	NA	TRBV4-1	TRBJ1-4	CASSHKNLAGTGATNEKLFF	TGCGCCAGCAGCCATAAAAACTTGGCTGGGACGGGCGCAACTAATGAAAAACTGTTTTTT
NA	NA	TRBV5-1	TRBJ2-7	CASTNSFHEQYF	TGCGCCAGCACCAACAGTTTCCACGAGCAGTACTTC
NA	TRBD2	TRBV7-8	TRBJ2-3	CASSLYVGLAGEGRDTQYF	TGTGCCAGCAGCTTGTACGTGGGACTAGCGGGGGAGGGGAGAGATACGCAGTATTTT
NA	NA	TRBV7-8	TRBJ2-1	CASSPVRGALGEQFF	TGTGCCAGCAGCCCCGTCCGGGGGGCCTTAGGTGAGCAGTTCTTC
NA	NA	TRBV2	TRBJ2-7	CASNSGSYEQYF	TGTGCCAGCAATTCAGGGAGTTACGAGCAGTACTTC
few	NA	TRBV27	TRBJ2-2	CASSPLVRGRGGELFF	TGTGCCAGCAGCCCCCTGGTGCGGGGGCGCGGCGGGGAGCTGTTTTTT
NA	TRBD1	TRBV7-9	TRBJ1-1	CASSPGQGSTEAFF	TGTGCCAGCAGCCCCGGACAGGGAAGCACTGAAGCTTTCTTT
NA	NA	TRBV7-9	TRBJ1-5	CASSLGSMLGPQHF	TGTGCCAGCAGCTTAGGTTCTATGTTGGGGCCCCAGCATTTT
once	TRBD1	TRBV18	TRBJ1-4	CASSPTGGAARGEKLFF	TGTGCCAGCTCGCCCACAGGGGGCGCAGCCCGCGGTGAAAAACTGTTTTTT
NA	TRBD2	TRBV4-2	TRBJ2-5	CASSHGLAGDETQYF	TGTGCCAGCAGCCATGGACTAGCGGGGGATGAGACCCAGTACTTC
NA	NA	TRBV28	TRBJ2-1	CASSLSGHNNEQFF	TGTGCCAGCAGTTTATCGGGACACAACAATGAGCAGTTCTTC
NA	NA	TRBV19	TRBJ1-3	CASSIVDSSGNTIYF	TGTGCCAGTAGTATAGTCGACAGCTCTGGAAACACCATATATTTT
NA	TRBD1	TRBV9	TRBJ1-2	CASSTWTGSGYTF	TGTGCCAGCAGCACTTGGACAGGGTCTGGCTACACCTTC
NA	NA	TRBV6-5	TRBJ2-7	CASSEYYEQYF	TGTGCCAGCAGTGAATACTACGAGCAGTACTTC
once	NA	TRBV25-1	TRBJ1-3	CASRAAVSGNTIYF	TGTGCCAGCAGGGCCGCAGTATCTGGAAACACCATATATTTT
NA	NA	TRBV4-1	TRBJ2-1	CASSAPRGYNEQFF	TGCGCCAGCAGCGCCCCGAGAGGGTACAATGAGCAGTTCTTC
few	TRBD1	TRBV6-4	TRBJ1-1	CASRDPDRVGAEAFF	TGTGCCAGCAGGGACCCTGACAGGGTGGGAGCTGAAGCTTTCTTT
NA	TRBD1	TRBV10-2	TRBJ2-3	CASSESQGPGSTDTQYF	TGCGCCAGCAGTGAGTCACAGGGGCCGGGTAGCACAGATACGCAGTATTTT
NA	NA	TRBV30	TRBJ1-1	CAWSKGIIRTEAFF	TGTGCCTGGAGTAAGGGAATCATTCGCACTGAAGCTTTCTTT
NA	TRBD2	TRBV10-3	TRBJ2-3	CAISEPRGAGGPADTQYF	TGTGCCATCAGTGAGCCACGGGGGGCGGGGGGGCCAGCAGATACGCAGTATTTT
NA	TRBD2	TRBV5-4	TRBJ2-5	CASSSAGGRQETQYF	TGTGCCAGCAGTTCAGCGGGGGGGAGGCAAGAGACCCAGTACTTC
NA	TRBD2	TRBV4-3	TRBJ2-1	CASSQERVKREGGEQFF	TGCGCCAGCAGCCAAGAACGGGTCAAACGGGAGGGGGGTGAGCAGTTCTTC
NA	NA	TRBV10-2	TRBJ1-3	CASSDRRSPPFSGNTIYF	TGCGCCAGCAGCGACAGGAGAAGTCCCCCGTTCTCTGGAAACACCATATATTTT
few	NA	TRBV2	TRBJ1-1	CATLERGLTEAFF	TGTGCCACCCTTGAACGGGGGTTGACTGAAGCTTTCTTT
NA	NA	TRBV18	TRBJ2-5	CASSPDRSRETQYF	TGTGCCAGCTCACCAGACAGAAGTAGAGAGACCCAGTACTTC
NA	NA	TRBV28	TRBJ1-5	CASSFVDTSNQPQHF	TGTGCCAGCAGTTTCGTTGATACTAGCAATCAGCCCCAGCATTTT
NA	NA	TRBV7-2	TRBJ2-5	CASSLVLQETQYF	TGTGCCAGCAGCTTAGTACTCCAAGAGACCCAGTACTTC
NA	TRBD1	TRBV15	TRBJ1-2	CATSRNTGTGGLGPIGYTF	TGTGCCACCAGCAGAAACACCGGGACAGGCGGGTTGGGACCCATTGGCTACACCTTC
NA	NA	TRBV15	TRBJ2-7	CATSRIRSGGHYEQYF	TGTGCCACCAGCAGGATTCGTTCTGGCGGACACTACGAGCAGTACTTC
NA	TRBD1	TRBV7-9	TRBJ2-3	CASSLRDDRGKDTQYF	TGTGCCAGCAGCTTAAGGGACGACAGGGGAAAGGATACGCAGTATTTT